Presented here are 12 T cell receptor beta chains from one specimen sequenced in a study of cytomegalovirus exposure and HLA in healthy donors. The PCR ran on 60 Vbeta and 13 Jbeta primers. Repertoires were generated with immunoSEQ multiplex PCR, while TCRdb's copy carries only in-frame clones and drops some. Among about 200,000 clones listed, 80% to 90% were seen once. The sample comprised PBMCs. These receptors originate from a young woman in good health and CMV-seronegative.

The genes are TRBV5-1 and TRBJ1-1, with TRBD1 matching over 8 bases. Per the germline V gene, CDR1 is SGHRS and CDR2 is YFSETQ. V shed 4 bases, J shed 4 bases, and the junction held 9 bases outside the gene matches. The CDR3 covers 15 residues. CDR3 nucleotides: TGCGCCAGCAGCGTGACAGGGGAGGTCGGCACTGAAGCTTTCTTT. It is translated as CASSVTGEVGTEAFF.

V gene TRBV6-5 combines with J gene TRBJ2-3; tentatively, D is TRBD2 (5 bases). Germline V gene sequence: CDR1 MNHEY, CDR2 SVGAGI. This CDR3 is 16 amino acids long. The germline V and J ends were trimmed by 0 bases and 1 base, with 11 bases remaining between them. As DNA, the CDR3 is TGTGCCAGCAGTTACTCGAGGACTCAACGCACAGATACGCAGTATTTT. This gives the protein CASSYSRTQRTDTQYF.

The V gene is TRBV15, the J gene TRBJ2-2; D remains unclear. CDR3 length: 14 residues. Germline-derived CDR1 and CDR2 are LNHNV and YYDKDF (reference sequence). The V end lost 5 bases, the J end lost 6 bases, and 13 bases lay between the germline ends. In DNA form, the CDR3 reads TGTGCCACCAGCGTCCGACTTGAGCCCGGGGAGCTGTTTTTT. Translating it yields CATSVRLEPGELFF.

The gene calls are TRBV5-1 and TRBJ1-5; the match to TRBD1 covers 9 bases. V was clipped by 4 bases and J by 5 bases; unmatched bases: 7. Germline V gene sequence: CDR1 SGHRS, CDR2 YFSETQ. The CDR3 contains 15 residues. CDR3 DNA: TGCGCCAGCAGCCCTGGGGACAGGGTTGATCAGCCCCAGCATTTT. It specifies CASSPGDRVDQPQHF.

The chain uses TRBV29-1 and TRBJ2-5, with 7 bases lining up with TRBD1. The J call is in doubt because the DNA end fits TRBJ2-7 better. The germline CDR1 and CDR2 sequences are SQVTM and ANQGSEA. The CDR3 totals 13 residues. In DNA, the CDR3 is TGCAGCGTCTCCCGGGACAGCCTATACGAGCAGTACTTC. Protein sequence: CSVSRDSLYEQYF.

The chain combines TRBV5-5 with TRBJ1-3, with D possibly TRBD1 on 6 matching bases. The CDR3 sequence is 17 residues long. The V end was cut by 1 base, the J end by 4 bases, with 18 bases between. Germline CDR1 SGHKS, CDR2 YYEKEE (reference sequence). The CDR3 loop reads CASSLSGTQIYGNTIYF. CDR3 coding DNA: TGTGCCAGCAGCTTGTCTGGGACACAGATTTACGGAAACACCATATATTTT.

The V call is TRBV6-6, the J call TRBJ1-2; 9 nucleotides line up with TRBD1. There are 13 residues in the CDR3. Germline V gene data show CDR1 as MNHNY and CDR2 as SVGAGI (reference sequence). V shed 6 bases and J 8 bases; nucleotides not matched to a gene: 7. The DNA for the CDR3 is TGTGCCAGCAGAACAGGGGGCGTGTCAGGCTACACCTTC. Protein sequence: CASRTGGVSGYTF.

The V gene is TRBV15, the J gene TRBJ2-1; D might be TRBD2 (5 bases). Germline CDR1 is LNHNV and CDR2 is YYDKDF (reference sequence). CDR3 size: 16 residues. V lost 0 bases and J lost 0, with 9 bases in between. The CDR3 here is CATSREVGSSYNEQFF. CDR3 sequence (DNA): TGTGCCACCAGCAGAGAGGTTGGGAGCTCCTACAATGAGCAGTTCTTC. Full variable domain (outside the CDR3, taken from reference TRBV15 and TRBJ2-1): DAMVIQNPRYQVTQFGKPVTLSCSQTLNHNVMYWYQQKSSQAPKLLFHYYDKDFNNEADTPDNFQSRRPNTSFCFLDIRSPGLGDTAMYLCATSREVGSSYNEQFFGPGTRLTVL.

This clone showed up just once. The chain links TRBV20-1 to TRBJ2-4; unclear D gene. The CDR3 runs 11 residues. Germline loops: CDR1 DFQATT, CDR2 SNEGSKA (reference sequence). V lost 3 bases, J lost 5 bases, and 5 bases lay in between. CDR3: CSARQENIQYF. The CDR3, as DNA: TGCAGTGCTAGGCAGGAAAACATTCAGTACTTC.

The rearrangement joins TRBV27 to TRBJ2-4, with TRBD2 identical over 7 bases. CDR3 length: 12 amino acids. Germline V gene data show CDR1 as MNHEY and CDR2 as SMNVEV (reference sequence). Trimming at V came to 8 bases and at J to 9 bases, leaving 7 bases not matched to a gene. This CDR3 reads CASAGVGGIQYF. The CDR3 region has the DNA TGTGCCAGCGCGGGAGTGGGGGGCATTCAGTACTTC.

The chain recombines TRBV5-1 with TRBJ2-2; D is unclear. Germline V gives CDR1 SGHRS, CDR2 YFSETQ. Deletions cut 4 bases from V and 4 bases from J, with 20 bases between. CDR3 length: 17 residues. CDR3 loop: CASSLIPVSGSTGELFF. The CDR3 nucleotides are TGCGCCAGCAGCCTCATTCCCGTCTCGGGTTCCACCGGGGAGCTGTTTTTT.

This chain connects TRBV7-2 to TRBJ1-1; D uncertain. This CDR3 has 13 residues. Trimming pared 3 bases from V and 0 bases from J, leaving 5 bases between. Germline V gene data show CDR1 as SGHTA and CDR2 as FQGNSA. This CDR3 reads CASSFTVNTEAFF. The CDR3 DNA reads as TGTGCCAGCAGCTTTACGGTGAACACTGAAGCTTTCTTT.